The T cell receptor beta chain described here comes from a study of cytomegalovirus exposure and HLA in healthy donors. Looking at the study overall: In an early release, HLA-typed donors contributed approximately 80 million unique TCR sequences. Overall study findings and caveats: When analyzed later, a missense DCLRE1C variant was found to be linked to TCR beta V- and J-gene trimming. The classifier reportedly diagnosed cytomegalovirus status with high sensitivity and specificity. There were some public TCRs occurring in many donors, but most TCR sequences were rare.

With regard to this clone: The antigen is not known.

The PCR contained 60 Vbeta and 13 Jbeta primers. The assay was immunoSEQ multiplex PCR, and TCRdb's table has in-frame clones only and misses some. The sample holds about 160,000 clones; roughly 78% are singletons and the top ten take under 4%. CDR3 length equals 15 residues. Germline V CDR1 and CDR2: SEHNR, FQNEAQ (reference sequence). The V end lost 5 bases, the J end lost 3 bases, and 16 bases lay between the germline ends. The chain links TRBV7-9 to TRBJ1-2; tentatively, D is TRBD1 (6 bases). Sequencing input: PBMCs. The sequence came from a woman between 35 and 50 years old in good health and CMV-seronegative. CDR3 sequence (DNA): TGTGCCAGCAGCCCAAGGAGACAGGATGACTATGGCTACACCTTC. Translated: CASSPRRQDDYGYTF.